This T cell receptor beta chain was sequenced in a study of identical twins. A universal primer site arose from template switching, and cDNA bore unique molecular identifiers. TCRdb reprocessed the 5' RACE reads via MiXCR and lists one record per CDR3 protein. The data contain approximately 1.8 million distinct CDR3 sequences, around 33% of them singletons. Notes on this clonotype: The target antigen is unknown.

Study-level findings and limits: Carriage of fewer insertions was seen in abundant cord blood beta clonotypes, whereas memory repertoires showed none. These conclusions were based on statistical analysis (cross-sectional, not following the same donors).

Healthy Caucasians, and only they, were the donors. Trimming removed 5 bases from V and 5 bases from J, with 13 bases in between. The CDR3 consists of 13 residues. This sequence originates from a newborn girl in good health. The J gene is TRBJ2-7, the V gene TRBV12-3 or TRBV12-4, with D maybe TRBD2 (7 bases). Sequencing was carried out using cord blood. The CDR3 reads CASSLRGGHEQYF. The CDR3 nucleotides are TGTGCCAGCAGTCTAAGGGGGGGGCACGAGCAGTACTTC.